Following are 26 T cell receptor beta chains from one sample sequenced in a study of blood T cell repertoires in COVID-19. The data were produced by immunoSEQ multiplex PCR, yet TCRdb's version contains in-frame clones alone and is incomplete. The table shows tens of thousands of clones, with around 80% occurring only once. The sample comprised PBMCs or T cells enriched from blood (not recorded which). Source of these receptors: a woman in her forties with acute COVID-19.

The chain combines TRBV6-5 with TRBJ1-2; TRBD1 is a possible D gene (5 bases). Per germline, CDR1 MNHEY and CDR2 SVGAGI. Trimming removed 2 bases at V and 5 bases at J, with 9 bases between. This CDR3 contains 13 residues. The DNA for the CDR3 is TGTGCCAGCAGTTACGGAGGGACTTATGGCTACACCTTC. Protein sequence: CASSYGGTYGYTF.

The genes are TRBV6-5 and TRBJ2-3; the D gene is possibly TRBD2 (6 bases). Trimming pared 8 bases from V and 5 bases from J, leaving 11 bases between. This CDR3 comprises 12 residues. The V gene's germline CDR1 is MNHEY and CDR2 SVGAGI. CDR3 amino acids: CASVPGLDTQYF. The DNA of the CDR3 is TGTGCCAGCGTACCGGGACTAGATACGCAGTATTTT.

Turning to this clone: Different DNA sequences within this sample yield the same CDR3. The chain recombines TRBV6-1 with TRBJ1-2; 7 bases fit TRBD1. CDR1 and CDR2 from the germline V gene are MNHNS and SASEGT. The CDR3 is 13 residues long. With V trimmed by 3 bases and J by 8 bases, 6 bases remained unmatched. CDR3 in DNA: TGTGCCAGCAGTGACCGGGACAGAGGCGGCTACACCTTC. It yields the protein CASSDRDRGGYTF.

This clone was found once. This rearrangement joins TRBV6-2 or TRBV6-3 to TRBJ1-1; TRBD1 matches 11 bases. The CDR3 has 13 residues. Germline CDR1 reads MNHEY; CDR2 reads SVGEGT. V was pared by 2 bases and J by 11 bases, with 4 bases of the junction left unmatched. The DNA of the CDR3 is TGTGCCAGCAGTTACGGACAGGGGGCGAGGGCTTTCTTT. It codes for CASSYGQGARAFF.

The chain links TRBV5-1 to TRBJ1-1; weak D call: TRBD1 (5 bases). The length of the CDR3 is 14 residues. CDR1 and CDR2 (germline): SGHRS, YFSETQ. V was shortened by 3 bases and J by 2 bases, with 11 bases between the two germline ends. The CDR3 loop is CASSSSTANTEAFF. As DNA, the CDR3 is TGCGCCAGCAGCTCGTCGACAGCCAACACTGAAGCTTTCTTT.

This chain links TRBV5-1 with TRBJ2-5, with unresolved D. The CDR3 contains 15 residues. Trimming left V 2 bases short and J 1 base short, with 12 bases between. The germline V gene encodes CDR1 SGHRS and CDR2 YFSETQ. Written as DNA, the CDR3 is TGCGCCAGCAGCTTATCCGGTACCCCCCAAGAGACCCAGTACTTC. This translates into CASSLSGTPQETQYF.

The chain carries TRBV27 and TRBJ2-3; D unclear. V shed 1 base and J shed 2 bases, with 13 bases lying between them. Germline V gene data show CDR1 as MNHEY and CDR2 as SMNVEV (reference sequence). The CDR3 spans 16 residues. CDR3 nucleotides: TGTGCCAGCAGTTTATTGGGCGAGTCCTTCACAGATACGCAGTATTTT. Translating gives CASSLLGESFTDTQYF.

The rearrangement links TRBV28 to TRBJ1-1; the D is unclear. The CDR3 covers 11 residues. Germline CDR1 is MDHEN and CDR2 is SYDVKM. Trimming stripped 6 bases from V and 7 bases from J, with 9 bases between. The CDR3, as DNA: TGTGCCAGCAGAACACATGATGAAGCTTTCTTT. As protein: CASRTHDEAFF. Full variable domain (remainder filled in from reference TRBV28 and TRBJ1-1): DVKVTQSSRYLVKRTGEKVFLECVQDMDHENMFWYRQDPGLGLRLIYFSYDVKMKEKGDIPEGYSVSREKKERFSLILESASTNQTSMYLCASRTHDEAFFGQGTRLTVV.

J is TRBJ2-7 and V is TRBV6-5; 9 bases match TRBD1. V dropped 4 bases and J dropped 3; count of bases not matched to a gene: 1. Per germline, CDR1 MNHEY and CDR2 SVGAGI. CDR3 size: 13 residues. The CDR3 coding sequence is TGTGCCAGCAGTTGGACAGGGGACTACGAGCAGTACTTC. It specifies CASSWTGDYEQYF.

This chain links TRBV18 with TRBJ2-3; 8 bases agree with TRBD1. V dropped 3 bases and J dropped 4; count of bases not matched to a gene: 6. This CDR3 comprises 15 residues. Looked up from germline, CDR1 is KGHSH and CDR2 is LQKENI. The CDR3 bases are TGTGCCAGCTCACCTTACAGGGGGGAGGCAGATACGCAGTATTTT. This codes for CASSPYRGEADTQYF.

The chain has TRBV10-1 and TRBJ2-3; 7 nucleotides align to TRBD2. Per germline, CDR1 WNHNN and CDR2 SYGVQD (reference sequence). The CDR3 sequence is 13 residues long. Unmatched junction bases numbered 3, after V lost 0 bases and J lost 9 bases. This CDR3 is CASSESGGLTQYF. The DNA for the CDR3 is TGCGCCAGCAGTGAGTCCGGGGGACTAACGCAGTATTTT.

The chain has TRBV7-8 and TRBJ2-4; 8 bases line up with TRBD1. The CDR3 is 17 amino acids. The junction had 9 bases not matched to a gene; V was cut back by 1 base and J by 4 bases. CDR1 and CDR2 from the germline V gene are SGHVS and FQNEAQ. CDR3 amino acids: CASSLERPGTGKNIQYF. CDR3 DNA: TGTGCCAGCAGCTTAGAGCGACCCGGGACAGGAAAAAACATTCAGTACTTC.

This clone was found many times. The rearrangement uses TRBV29-1 and TRBJ1-1; the D gene is possibly TRBD1 (5 bases). The CDR3 covers 16 residues. Germline V gene lookup returns CDR1 SQVTM and CDR2 ANQGSEA. V shed 1 base and J shed 0 bases, with 15 bases lying between them. In nucleotides, the CDR3 is TGCAGCGTTGAAGGTGGAGTTTGGGGCATGAACACTGAAGCTTTCTTT. Protein sequence: CSVEGGVWGMNTEAFF.

The chain has TRBV27 and TRBJ2-3, with 9 bases fitting TRBD2. Unmatched junction bases numbered 7, after V lost 5 bases and J lost 4 bases. CDR3 size: 15 residues. Germline loops: CDR1 MNHEY, CDR2 SMNVEV (reference sequence). The CDR3 DNA reads TGTGCCAGCAGTCGATTGGCGGGGGGGCCAGATACGCAGTATTTT. It specifies CASSRLAGGPDTQYF.

This chain joins TRBV2 and TRBJ2-5, with D possibly being TRBD2 (7 bases). From germline, CDR1 is SNHLY and CDR2 FYNNEI. The CDR3 length is 15 residues. Trimming shortened V by 6 bases and J by 2 bases, and 16 bases separated the two germline ends. CDR3 in DNA: TGTGCCAGCAGGGGGGGGTACGGACAGCAAGAGACCCAGTACTTC. It is translated as CASRGGYGQQETQYF.

The chain is built from TRBV19 and TRBJ2-1, with TRBD2 identical over 9 bases. Trimming took 5 bases from V and 4 from J; bases not matched to a gene: 3. This CDR3 region has 14 residues. Germline V gene data show CDR1 as LNHDA and CDR2 as SQIVND (reference sequence). CDR3 sequence (DNA): TGTGCCAGTAGTCTAGCGGGAAGGTACAATGAGCAGTTCTTC. Translated, it gives CASSLAGRYNEQFF.

The chain joins TRBV27 to TRBJ2-2; possible D gene TRBD2, 6 bases. CDR1 MNHEY and CDR2 SMNVEV come from the germline V gene (reference sequence). V lost 2 bases to trimming and J lost 5 bases, with 21 bases between them. This CDR3 has 18 residues. Here the CDR3 reads CASSLESSGALGTGELFF. Written as DNA, the CDR3 is TGTGCCAGCAGTTTAGAGAGTAGCGGCGCGCTGGGGACCGGGGAGCTGTTTTTT.

The rearrangement joins TRBV6-5 to TRBJ1-2, with 9 bases aligning to TRBD1. CDR1 and CDR2 from the germline V gene are MNHEY and SVGAGI. The CDR3 is made up of 14 amino acids. The ends lost 7 bases at V and 0 bases at J; junction bases unmatched: 3. The CDR3 bases are TGTGCCAGCAACCGGGACAGGGCTAACTATGGCTACACCTTC. Translated, it gives CASNRDRANYGYTF.

This clone was picked up a small number of times. The chain couples TRBV18 to TRBJ2-5, with TRBD1 matching over 7 bases. Germline assignment: CDR1 KGHSH and CDR2 LQKENI. The V and J ends lost 6 bases and 2 bases, in that order; junction bases with no gene match: 12. CDR3 length: 16 amino acids. DNA for the CDR3: TGTGCCAGCTCGAATCCGGAGGACAGGTTACAAGAGACCCAGTACTTC. Amino acid sequence: CASSNPEDRLQETQYF. The entire variable domain, with the rest obtained from reference TRBV18 and TRBJ2-5, is as follows: NAGVMQNPRHLVRRRGQEARLRCSPMKGHSHVYWYRQLPEEGLKFMVYLQKENIIDESGMPKERFSAEFPKEGPSILRIQQVVRGDSAAYFCASSNPEDRLQETQYFGPGTRLLVL.

The chain has TRBV3-1 (or the pseudogene TRBV3-2) and TRBJ2-2, with D maybe TRBD2 (5 bases). V lost 6 bases to trimming and J lost 0 bases, with 17 bases between them. The CDR3 extends over 17 amino acids. Germline lookup yields CDR1 LGHDT and CDR2 YNNKEL (reference sequence). The CDR3 here is CASRPPRVLANTGELFF. CDR3 DNA: TGTGCCAGCAGGCCCCCGAGGGTCCTCGCGAACACCGGGGAGCTGTTTTTT.

The chain uses TRBV18 and TRBJ2-5; TRBD2 is a possible D gene (5 bases). The CDR3 runs 15 residues. Trimming shortened V by 4 bases and J by 1 base, and 13 bases separated the two germline ends. From germline, CDR1 is KGHSH and CDR2 LQKENI. The CDR3 protein is CASSQIMRAQETQYF. CDR3 in DNA: TGTGCCAGCTCACAGATTATGAGGGCCCAAGAGACCCAGTACTTC.

As to this clone: One end of the junction varies from germline; a read error may be responsible. The gene calls are TRBV7-9 and TRBJ1-5, with D possibly matching TRBD1 (5 bases). The CDR3 sequence is 14 residues long. Germline V gene lookup returns CDR1 SEHNR and CDR2 FQNEAQ (reference sequence). CDR3: CASSLAWGDQPQHF. The CDR3 DNA is TGTGCCAGTAGCTTAGCCTGGGGGGATCAGCCCCAGCATTTT.

The V gene is TRBV5-5, the J gene TRBJ2-7; D gene ambiguous. The CDR3 contains 13 residues. The V gene's germline CDR1 is SGHKS and CDR2 YYEKEE (reference sequence). V lost 2 bases to trimming and J lost 1 base, with 7 bases between them. In nucleotides, the CDR3 is TGTGCCAGCAGCTTCGGCGGTTCCTACGAGCAGTACGTC. Its protein product is CASSFGGSYEQYV.

The chain has TRBV5-4 and TRBJ2-4, with 12 bases that match TRBD2. The CDR3 extends over 14 amino acids. Germline CDR1 SGHNT, CDR2 YYREEE (reference sequence). V gave up 4 bases and J gave up 8 bases; unmatched junction bases: 4. The CDR3 region is CASSPGLAGYIQYF. The CDR3 nucleotides read TGTGCCAGCAGCCCGGGACTAGCGGGTTACATTCAGTACTTC.

This clone was seen a handful of times. J is TRBJ2-5 and V is TRBV18, with D maybe TRBD2 (5 bases). Per germline, CDR1 KGHSH and CDR2 LQKENI. The CDR3 runs to 13 residues. V was pared by 3 bases and J by 0 bases, with 5 bases between. CDR3 protein: CASSPGNQETQYF. The CDR3 DNA is TGTGCCAGCTCACCCGGGAACCAAGAGACCCAGTACTTC. Combining the CDR3 with reference TRBV18 and TRBJ2-5 gives the whole variable domain NAGVMQNPRHLVRRRGQEARLRCSPMKGHSHVYWYRQLPEEGLKFMVYLQKENIIDESGMPKERFSAEFPKEGPSILRIQQVVRGDSAAYFCASSPGNQETQYFGPGTRLLVL.

V usage is TRBV19 and J usage is TRBJ1-5; 9 nucleotides align to TRBD1. The V gene's germline CDR1 is LNHDA and CDR2 SQIVND (reference sequence). CDR3 length: 15 amino acids. Trimming at V came to 8 bases and at J to 7 bases, leaving 12 bases not matched to a gene. The DNA of the CDR3 is TGTGCCAGTGATAAACCGGGACAGGGCTCCCAGCCCCAGCATTTT. Translation gives CASDKPGQGSQPQHF.